One sample yielded the 9 T cell receptor beta chains listed below, sequenced in a study of cytomegalovirus exposure and HLA in healthy donors. 60 Vbeta and 13 Jbeta primers were used in PCR. Clones were sequenced by immunoSEQ multiplex PCR, and TCRdb holds only the in-frame ones, with some missing. The table includes 90,000 to 110,000 clones, about 83% detected once. The specimen was PBMCs. The receptors derive from a man younger than 30 in good health and CMV-seronegative.

This chain links TRBV27 with TRBJ1-1, with D tentatively TRBD1 (5 bases). This CDR3 comprises 14 residues. V lost 8 bases to trimming and J lost 5 bases, with 18 bases between them. Per germline, CDR1 MNHEY and CDR2 SMNVEV (reference sequence). CDR3 loop: CASSISRAGTEAFF. CDR3 DNA: TGTGCCAGCTCTATCTCTCGGGCAGGGACTGAAGCTTTCTTT.

V gene TRBV11-2 combines with J gene TRBJ2-2, with TRBD2 matching over 10 bases. CDR3 length: 15 amino acids. Unmatched junction bases numbered 7, after V lost 5 bases and J lost 7 bases. Germline CDR1 and CDR2: SGHAT and FQNNGV. The CDR3 region is CASSPSSGRFGELFF. In DNA, the CDR3 is TGTGCCAGCAGCCCCAGTAGCGGGAGGTTCGGGGAGCTGTTTTTT.

This chain connects TRBV6-5 to TRBJ1-4, with TRBD1 matching over 8 bases. CDR3 length equals 15 residues. Germline V gene sequence: CDR1 MNHEY, CDR2 SVGAGI. The V and J ends lost 4 bases and 0 bases, in that order; junction bases with no gene match: 1. CDR3 sequence: CASSWDRTTNEKLFF. The CDR3 DNA is TGTGCCAGCAGTTGGGACAGGACAACTAATGAAAAACTGTTTTTT.

The rearrangement uses TRBV4-3 and TRBJ2-5; TRBD2 agrees at 7 bases. V shed 1 base, J shed 7 bases, and the junction held 12 bases outside the gene matches. This CDR3 spans 16 amino acids. The germline V gene encodes CDR1 LGHNA and CDR2 YSLEER. CDR3 DNA: TGCGCCAGCAGCCAAGTTGTTGGGACTAAGACGGGGACCCAGTACTTC. It specifies CASSQVVGTKTGTQYF.

In its sample, this clone was seen once. V is TRBV29-1 and J is TRBJ2-7, with 8 bases lining up with TRBD1. In germline, CDR1 is SQVTM, CDR2 ANQGSEA. The junction had 9 bases not matched to a gene; V was cut back by 6 bases and J by 5 bases. The CDR3 loop spans 13 amino acids. The CDR3 nucleotides are TGCAGCGTCGAAAGACGACAGGGGAACGAGCAGTACTTC. This sequence encodes CSVERRQGNEQYF.

J is TRBJ1-5 and V is TRBV19, with 12 bases fitting TRBD1. This CDR3 is built from 17 residues. Per the germline V gene, CDR1 is LNHDA and CDR2 is SQIVND (reference sequence). Germline trimming cut 5 bases from V and 3 bases from J; bases unmatched to any gene: 8. The CDR3 bases are TGTGCCAGTAGTCTACGCCAGGGACAGGGGGCCAATCAGCCCCAGCATTTT. Encoded protein: CASSLRQGQGANQPQHF.

The J gene is TRBJ2-3, the V gene TRBV13, with 10 bases that match TRBD1. The CDR3 extends over 17 amino acids. The V gene's germline CDR1 is PRHDT and CDR2 FYEKMQ (reference sequence). J gave up 2 bases and V 5 bases, and 10 bases lay outside the gene matches. CDR3 loop: CASSPGAGTGVTDTQYF. CDR3 in DNA: TGTGCCAGCAGCCCCGGGGCCGGGACAGGGGTCACAGATACGCAGTATTTT.

The chain recombines TRBV6-5 with TRBJ2-7, with 8 bases identical to TRBD2. This CDR3 has 15 amino acids. V shed 7 bases and J 6 bases; nucleotides not matched to a gene: 14. CDR1 is MNHEY and CDR2 is SVGAGI in the germline V gene. In DNA, the CDR3 is TGTGCCAGCAACAAAGTCGGGACTAGAGGGAGCGAGCAGTACTTC. Protein: CASNKVGTRGSEQYF.

This clone has only a few counts. The chain uses TRBV27 and TRBJ2-7; 7 nucleotides agree with TRBD2. Looked up from germline, CDR1 is MNHEY and CDR2 is SMNVEV (reference sequence). Losses at the gene ends were 2 bases for V and 3 bases for J; bases not matched to a gene: 4. The CDR3 loop spans 14 amino acids. The CDR3 coding sequence is TGTGCCAGCAGTTTAGCCGGGACTAACTACGAGCAGTACTTC. This translates into CASSLAGTNYEQYF.